What follows are 2 T cell receptor beta chains derived from one specimen sequenced in a study of cytomegalovirus exposure and HLA in healthy donors. This PCR relied on a set of 60 Vbeta primers and 13 Jbeta primers. TCRdb's table, derived via immunoSEQ multiplex PCR, lists solely in-frame clones and lacks some. The table lists around 88,000 clones, approximately 79% of them singletons. Specimen: PBMCs. Receptor source: a male donor in good health and CMV-seronegative.

CDR3 sequence (DNA): TGTGCCAGCAGCGGCGGCAGCAGAGTTAATGAAAAACTGTTTTTT. Protein: CASSGGSRVNEKLFF. The chain uses TRBV7-9 and TRBJ1-4; the D is unclear. V was trimmed by 5 bases and J by 4 bases, leaving 14 bases between them. Germline CDR1 SEHNR, CDR2 FQNEAQ (reference sequence). This CDR3 region has 15 residues. The full variable domain, its missing parts supplied by reference TRBV7-9 and TRBJ1-4, is DTGVSQNPRHKITKRGQNVTFRCDPISEHNRLYWYRQTLGQGPEFLTYFQNEAQLEKSRLLSDRFSAERPKGSFSTLEIQRTEQGDSAMYLCASSGGSRVNEKLFFGSGTQLSVL.

This rearrangement joins TRBV4-3 to TRBJ1-2, with D unresolved. Looked up from germline, CDR1 is LGHNA and CDR2 is YSLEER. V was pared by 0 bases and J by 3 bases, with 11 bases between. This CDR3 has 15 amino acids. The CDR3 DNA sequence: TGCGCCAGCAGCCAAGATCAGGCGGGCTACTATGGCTACACCTTC. Its translation: CASSQDQAGYYGYTF.